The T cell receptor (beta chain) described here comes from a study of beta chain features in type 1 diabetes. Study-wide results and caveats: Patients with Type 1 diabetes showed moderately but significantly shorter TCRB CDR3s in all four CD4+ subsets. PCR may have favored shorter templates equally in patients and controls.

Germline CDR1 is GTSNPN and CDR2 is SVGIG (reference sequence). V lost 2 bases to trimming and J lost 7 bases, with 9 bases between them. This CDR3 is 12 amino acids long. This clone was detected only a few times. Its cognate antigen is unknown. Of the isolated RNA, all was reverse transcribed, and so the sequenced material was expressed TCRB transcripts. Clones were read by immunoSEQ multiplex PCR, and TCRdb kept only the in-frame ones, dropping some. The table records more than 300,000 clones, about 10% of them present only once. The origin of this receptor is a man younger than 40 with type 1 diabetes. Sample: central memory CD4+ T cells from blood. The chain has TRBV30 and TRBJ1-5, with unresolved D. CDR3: CAWSSRSQPQHF. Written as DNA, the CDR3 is TGTGCCTGGAGTTCCCGGAGCCAGCCCCAGCATTTT.